This TCR beta chain was captured in a study of T-cell memory formation after mild COVID-19. Findings and caveats of the study: A subset of responding clones appeared in pre-infection memory, suggesting cross-reactive memory joined. Clones that contracted from day 15 to 85 had balanced CD4/CD8; later expanders were CD4+ biased. The CD4+ clones that contracted clustered mainly within CM and EM, and the CD8+ clones concentrated in EMRA.

MiXCR, applied by TCRdb to the 5' RACE reads, yields one record per CDR3 protein. This table holds about 350,000 distinct CDR3 sequences, 13% to 15% found once. This clonotype has just a few counts. The antigen remains unidentified. The CDR3 runs to 13 residues. Germline CDR1 reads SNHLY; CDR2 reads FYNNEI. V lost 3 bases and J 3 bases, leaving 8 bases between the germline ends. The rearrangement joins TRBV2 to TRBJ1-1, with D unresolved. This receptor was taken from a man aged 18 to 29 who had mild COVID-19 (a few samples of this study predate the infection). Cell type and time point are not known. Sequences were obtained from PBMCs or a T cell subset sorted from them (not recorded which). CDR3 DNA sequence: TGTGCCAGCAGTGAGACCGGGTACACTGAAGCTTTCTTT. Its protein product is CASSETGYTEAFF.